The clone carrying this T cell receptor beta chain is a singleton in its sample. Its antigen is still unknown. Whoever was chosen for sequencing had shown CD8+CD57+ cell expansion by flow cytometry. These data come from a study of CD8+CD57+ T cells in acquired aplastic anemia. About the study: An average of about 3.4 ug of DNA was obtained from sorted CD4+ and CD8+ cells. Study-level results: In CD8+ cells, Simpson's diversity showed no significant difference between patients and controls. Patients and controls shared 25 to 35 CD8+ CDR3 sequences, highly expressed in patients.

TCR beta VDJ and CDR3 were profiled, and genomic DNA was the template. TCRdb analysed the reads with MiXCR anew, one entry per CDR3 protein. The profile shows about 160,000 distinct CDR3 sequences, roughly two thirds of them singletons. Sequencing was performed on sorted CD4+, CD8+, or CD8+CD57+ T cells (not recorded which) from PBMCs. This TCR derives from a human donor with aplastic anemia.

In DNA form, the CDR3 reads TGTGCCACCAGCAGAGGAAGTAACACCGGGGAGCTGTTTTTT. Protein: CATSRGSNTGELFF. This rearrangement joins TRBV15 to TRBJ2-2; D gene unclear. The ends were cut back, 1 base at V and 2 bases at J, with 5 bases in the middle. The CDR3 has 14 amino acids. Germline V gene data show CDR1 as LNHNV and CDR2 as YYDKDF (reference sequence).